One sample yielded the 7 T cell receptor beta chains listed below, sequenced in a study of vaccination effects on CD4 cells after COVID-19. Their target antigens are unknown. ViraFEST assay sequencing came after antigen-specific CD4+ T cells were expanded with viral peptide pools. Cells that had been cultured for roughly 9 days were the source of isolated CD4+ T cells. Vaccinated participants had no history of SARS-CoV-2 infection and tested negative for nucleocapsid antibodies. Sequenced by immunoSEQ multiplex PCR; TCRdb stores in-frame clones only, minus some. The data contain 50,000 to 60,000 clones, 70% of them seen just once; the ten biggest clones take up approximately 20%. The source was CD4+ T cells from PBMCs cultured with SARS-CoV-2 spike peptides, collected before COVID-19 vaccination. The receptors originated from a human donor who received a COVID-19 vaccine.

This CDR3 reads CASSLVSLAGGPEQYF. For the CDR3, the DNA is TGTGCCAGCAGCTTAGTGTCCCTAGCGGGGGGACCGGAGCAGTACTTC. The J gene is TRBJ2-7, the V gene TRBV7-2; 11 bases line up with TRBD2. The V gene's germline CDR1 is SGHTA and CDR2 FQGNSA. The CDR3 sequence is 16 residues long. The V gene end was trimmed by 1 base and the J gene end by 7 bases; junction bases not matched to a gene: 9.

The chain employs TRBV4-1 and TRBJ1-1; a weak D match, TRBD1 (6 bases). V dropped 2 bases and J dropped 4 bases, with 14 bases sitting between them. CDR3 length: 15 amino acids. CDR1 is MGHRA, CDR2 YSYEKL, per germline. CDR3: CASSQPDSRRTEAFF. The CDR3 bases are TGCGCCAGCAGCCAACCGGACAGTCGGCGCACTGAAGCTTTCTTT.

This CDR3 reads CASSSRGTGSHTQYF. CDR3 nucleotides: TGTGCCAGCAGCAGCAGGGGAACGGGATCGCATACGCAGTATTTT. This sequence joins TRBV2 and TRBJ2-3, with D perhaps TRBD1 (6 bases). This CDR3 has 15 amino acids. Trimming took 6 bases from V and 7 from J, leaving 20 bases between them. Germline assignment: CDR1 SNHLY and CDR2 FYNNEI.

The V call is TRBV9, the J call TRBJ2-1; TRBD1 might be the D (5 bases). The length of the CDR3 is 15 residues. CDR1 SGDLS and CDR2 YYNGEE come from the germline V gene. Trimming removed 0 bases from V and 2 bases from J, with 9 bases in between. The CDR3 DNA reads TGTGCCAGCAGCGTAGGTACAGGAGCCTACAATGAGCAGTTCTTC. Translated: CASSVGTGAYNEQFF.

The CDR3 DNA reads TGTGCCGTAACGGGTAGGGAGGAGCCCCAGCATTTT. This codes for CAVTGREEPQHF. The chain links TRBV6-5 to TRBJ1-5; D gene ambiguous. Germline V lookup: CDR1 MNHEY, CDR2 SVGAGI. The V end was cut by 11 bases, the J end by 8 bases, with 16 bases between. This CDR3 has 12 amino acids.

The gene calls are TRBV27 and TRBJ1-2; D gene unclear. Germline assignment: CDR1 MNHEY and CDR2 SMNVEV (reference sequence). CDR3 size: 15 residues. V gave up 5 bases and J gave up 1 base, with 14 bases separating them. The CDR3 region has the DNA TGTGCCAGCAGTCGGAGGGAATCCTTTAACTATGGCTACACCTTC. Translating it yields CASSRRESFNYGYTF.

This chain links TRBV19 with TRBJ1-2; D is ambiguous. The CDR3 runs 11 residues. Germline V gene sequence: CDR1 LNHDA, CDR2 SQIVND (reference sequence). Trimming took off 6 bases at V and 2 bases at J, with 4 bases between the two ends. As DNA, the CDR3 is TGTGCCAGTAGCCTCAACTATGGCTACACCTTC. The encoded protein is CASSLNYGYTF.